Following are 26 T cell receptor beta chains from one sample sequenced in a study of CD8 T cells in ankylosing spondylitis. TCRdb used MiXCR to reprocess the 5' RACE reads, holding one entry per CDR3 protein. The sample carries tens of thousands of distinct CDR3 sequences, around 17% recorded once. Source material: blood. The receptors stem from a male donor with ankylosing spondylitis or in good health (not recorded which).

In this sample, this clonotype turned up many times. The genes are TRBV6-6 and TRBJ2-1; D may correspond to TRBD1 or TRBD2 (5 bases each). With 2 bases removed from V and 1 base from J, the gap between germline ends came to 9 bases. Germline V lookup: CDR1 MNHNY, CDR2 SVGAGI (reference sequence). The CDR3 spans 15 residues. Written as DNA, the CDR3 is TGTGCCAGCAGTTACAGGGGACCATCCTACAATGAGCAGTTCTTC. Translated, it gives CASSYRGPSYNEQFF.

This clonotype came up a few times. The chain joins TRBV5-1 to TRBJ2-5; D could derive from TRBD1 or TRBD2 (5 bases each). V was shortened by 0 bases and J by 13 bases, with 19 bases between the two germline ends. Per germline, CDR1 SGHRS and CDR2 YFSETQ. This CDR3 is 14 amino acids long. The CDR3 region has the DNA TGCGCCAGCAGCTTGGACCCCTCGGGGCTGTTTTTGTACTTC. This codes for CASSLDPSGLFLYF.

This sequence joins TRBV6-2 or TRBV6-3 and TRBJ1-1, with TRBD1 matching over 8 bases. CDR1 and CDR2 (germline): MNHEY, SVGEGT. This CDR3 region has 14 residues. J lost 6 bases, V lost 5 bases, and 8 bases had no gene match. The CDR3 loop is CASSHETGVPEAFF. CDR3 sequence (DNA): TGTGCCAGCAGTCATGAGACAGGGGTTCCTGAAGCTTTCTTT.

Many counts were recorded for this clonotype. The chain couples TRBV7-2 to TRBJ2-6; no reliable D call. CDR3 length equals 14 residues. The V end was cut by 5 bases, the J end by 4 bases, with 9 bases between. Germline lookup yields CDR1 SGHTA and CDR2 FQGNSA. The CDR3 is CASSRGDGANVLTF. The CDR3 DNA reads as TGTGCCAGCAGCCGTGGTGACGGGGCCAACGTCCTGACTTTC.

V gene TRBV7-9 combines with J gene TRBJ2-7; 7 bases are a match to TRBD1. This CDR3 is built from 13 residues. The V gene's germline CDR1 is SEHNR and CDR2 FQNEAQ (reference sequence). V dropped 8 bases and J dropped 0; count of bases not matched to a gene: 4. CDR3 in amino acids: CASRGDSSYEQYV. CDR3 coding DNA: TGTGCCAGCCGAGGGGACAGCTCCTACGAGCAGTACGTC.

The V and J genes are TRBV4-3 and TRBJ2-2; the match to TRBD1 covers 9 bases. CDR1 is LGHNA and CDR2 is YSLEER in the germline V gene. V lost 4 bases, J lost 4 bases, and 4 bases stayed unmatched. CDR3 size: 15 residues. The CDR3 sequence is CASSRRQGGTGELFF. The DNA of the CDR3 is TGCGCCAGCAGCCGACGACAGGGGGGCACCGGGGAGCTGTTTTTT.

The CDR3 bases are TGTGCCACCAGCAGAGATGTGGGCGGGCAGTTCTTC. This codes for CATSRDVGGQFF. The chain recombines TRBV15 with TRBJ2-1, with unresolved D. CDR3 length: 12 residues. Germline V gives CDR1 LNHNV, CDR2 YYDKDF (reference sequence). Trimming shortened V by 0 bases and J by 12 bases, and 9 bases separated the two germline ends.

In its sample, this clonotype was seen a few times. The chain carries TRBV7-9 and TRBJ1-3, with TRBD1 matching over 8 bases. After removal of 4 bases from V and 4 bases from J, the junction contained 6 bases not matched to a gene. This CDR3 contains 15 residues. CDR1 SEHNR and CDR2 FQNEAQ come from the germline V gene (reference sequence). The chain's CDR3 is CASSSTGDLGNTIYF. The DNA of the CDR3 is TGTGCCAGCAGCTCGACAGGGGATTTAGGAAACACCATATATTTT.

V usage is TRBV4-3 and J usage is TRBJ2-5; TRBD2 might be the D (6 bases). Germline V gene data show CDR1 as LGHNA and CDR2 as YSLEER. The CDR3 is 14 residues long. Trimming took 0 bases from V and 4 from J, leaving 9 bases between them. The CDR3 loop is CASSQEGLSETQYF. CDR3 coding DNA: TGCGCCAGCAGCCAAGAGGGACTTTCAGAGACCCAGTACTTC.

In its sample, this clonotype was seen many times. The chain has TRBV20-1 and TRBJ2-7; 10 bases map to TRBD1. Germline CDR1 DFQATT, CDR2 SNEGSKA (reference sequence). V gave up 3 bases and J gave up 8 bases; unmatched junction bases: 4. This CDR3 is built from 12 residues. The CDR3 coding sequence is TGCAGTGCTAGCGGGACAGGGGTGAAGCAGTACGTC. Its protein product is CSASGTGVKQYV.

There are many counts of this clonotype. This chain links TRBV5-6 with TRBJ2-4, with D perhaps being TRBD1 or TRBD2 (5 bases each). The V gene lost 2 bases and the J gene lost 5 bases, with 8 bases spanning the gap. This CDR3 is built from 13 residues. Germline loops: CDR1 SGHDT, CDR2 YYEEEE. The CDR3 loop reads CASSFMGENIQYF. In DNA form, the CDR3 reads TGTGCCAGCAGCTTCATGGGGGAAAACATTCAGTACTTC.

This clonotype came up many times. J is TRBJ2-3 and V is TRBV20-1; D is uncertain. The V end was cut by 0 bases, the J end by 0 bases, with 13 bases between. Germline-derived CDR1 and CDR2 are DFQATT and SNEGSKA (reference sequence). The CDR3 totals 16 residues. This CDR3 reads CSARDHQRSSTDTQYF. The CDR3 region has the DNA TGCAGTGCTAGAGATCATCAGCGCTCTAGCACAGATACGCAGTATTTT.

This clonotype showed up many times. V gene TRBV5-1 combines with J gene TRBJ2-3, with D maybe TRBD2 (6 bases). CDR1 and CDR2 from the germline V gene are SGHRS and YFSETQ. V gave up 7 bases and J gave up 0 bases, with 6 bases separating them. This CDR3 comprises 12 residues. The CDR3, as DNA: TGCGCCAGCGGGGGGAGCACAGATACGCAGTATTTT. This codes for CASGGSTDTQYF.

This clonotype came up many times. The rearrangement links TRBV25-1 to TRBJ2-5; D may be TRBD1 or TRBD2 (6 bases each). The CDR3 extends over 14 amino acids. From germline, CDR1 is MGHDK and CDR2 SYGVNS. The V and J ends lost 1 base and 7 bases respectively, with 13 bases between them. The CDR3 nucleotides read TGTGCCAGCAGTGAATTTAAGGGGGGTGTGACCCAGTACTTC. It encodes CASSEFKGGVTQYF. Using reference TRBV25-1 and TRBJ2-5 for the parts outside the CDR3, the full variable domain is EADIYQTPRYLVIGTGKKITLECSQTMGHDKMYWYQQDPGMELHLIHYSYGVNSTEKGDLSSESTVSRIRTEHFPLTLESARPSHTSQYLCASSEFKGGVTQYFGPGTRLLVL.

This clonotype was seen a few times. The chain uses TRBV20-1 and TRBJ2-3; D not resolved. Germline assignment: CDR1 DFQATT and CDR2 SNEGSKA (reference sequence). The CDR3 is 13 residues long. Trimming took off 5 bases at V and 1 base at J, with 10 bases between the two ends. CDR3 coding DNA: TGCAGTGCTTACGGTGAGGGCACAGATACGCAGTATTTT. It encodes CSAYGEGTDTQYF.

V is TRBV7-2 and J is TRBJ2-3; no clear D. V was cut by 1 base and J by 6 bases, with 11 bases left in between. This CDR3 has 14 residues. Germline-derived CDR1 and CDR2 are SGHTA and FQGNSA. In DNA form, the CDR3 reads TGTGCCAGCAGCTTAGTGTCACAGAGGGATACGCAGTATTTT. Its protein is CASSLVSQRDTQYF. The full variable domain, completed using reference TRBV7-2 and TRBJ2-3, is GAGVSQSPSNKVTEKGKDVELRCDPISGHTALYWYRQSLGQGLEFLIYFQGNSAPDKSGLPSDRFSAERTGGSVSTLTIQRTQQEDSAVYLCASSLVSQRDTQYFGPGTRLTVL.

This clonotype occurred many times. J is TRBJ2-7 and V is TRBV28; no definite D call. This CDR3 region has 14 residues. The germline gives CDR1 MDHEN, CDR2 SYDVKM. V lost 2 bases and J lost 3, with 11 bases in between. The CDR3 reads CASSLQLPRYEQYF. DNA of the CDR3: TGTGCCAGCAGTTTACAGTTACCCCGCTACGAGCAGTACTTC.

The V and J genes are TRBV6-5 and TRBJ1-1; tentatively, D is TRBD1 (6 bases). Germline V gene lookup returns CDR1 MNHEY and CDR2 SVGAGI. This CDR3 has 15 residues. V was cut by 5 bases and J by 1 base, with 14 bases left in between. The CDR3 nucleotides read TGTGCCAGCAGTCAAGGACCGGGACAGAACACTGAAGCTTTCTTT. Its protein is CASSQGPGQNTEAFF.

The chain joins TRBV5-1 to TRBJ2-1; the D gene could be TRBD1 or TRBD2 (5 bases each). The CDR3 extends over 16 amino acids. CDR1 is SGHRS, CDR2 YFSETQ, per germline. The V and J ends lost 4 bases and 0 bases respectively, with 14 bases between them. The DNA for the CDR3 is TGCGCCAGCAGCCAGTCCCCAGGGAGCTCCTACAATGAGCAGTTCTTC. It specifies CASSQSPGSSYNEQFF.

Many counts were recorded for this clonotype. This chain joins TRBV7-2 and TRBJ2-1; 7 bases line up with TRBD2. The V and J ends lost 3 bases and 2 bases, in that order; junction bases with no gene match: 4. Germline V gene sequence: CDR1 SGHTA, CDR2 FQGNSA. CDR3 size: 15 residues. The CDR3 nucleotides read TGTGCCAGCAGCTTCGGAGGGAGGGCCTACAATGAGCAGTTCTTC. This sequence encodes CASSFGGRAYNEQFF.

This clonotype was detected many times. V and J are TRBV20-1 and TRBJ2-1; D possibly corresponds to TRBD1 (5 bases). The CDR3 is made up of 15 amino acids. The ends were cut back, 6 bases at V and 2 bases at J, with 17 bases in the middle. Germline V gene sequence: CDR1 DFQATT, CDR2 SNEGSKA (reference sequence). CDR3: CSAPAPKGTYNEQFF. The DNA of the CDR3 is TGCAGTGCACCTGCCCCAAAGGGGACCTACAATGAGCAGTTCTTC.

CDR3 nucleotide sequence: TGTGCCAGCAGCGACGGACGGCAGGCGAGGGAAAAACTGTTTTTT. Translation: CASSDGRQAREKLFF. This chain joins TRBV2 and TRBJ1-4; D call uncertain. The CDR3 has 15 residues. Germline-derived CDR1 and CDR2 are SNHLY and FYNNEI. Trimming stripped 6 bases from V and 8 bases from J, with 19 bases between.

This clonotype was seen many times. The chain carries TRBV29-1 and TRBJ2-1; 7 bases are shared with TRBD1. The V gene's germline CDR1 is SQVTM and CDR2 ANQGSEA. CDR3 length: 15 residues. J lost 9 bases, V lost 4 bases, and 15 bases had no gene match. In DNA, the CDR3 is TGCAGCGTTGTTGGCAGGGGGTTGATTAATGGTGAGCAGTTCTTC. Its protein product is CSVVGRGLINGEQFF.

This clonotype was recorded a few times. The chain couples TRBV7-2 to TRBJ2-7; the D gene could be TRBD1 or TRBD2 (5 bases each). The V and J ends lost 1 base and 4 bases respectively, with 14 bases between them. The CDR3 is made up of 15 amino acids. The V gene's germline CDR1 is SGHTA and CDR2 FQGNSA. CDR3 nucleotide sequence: TGTGCCAGCAGCTTAGGTGCAGGGAGTGGATACGAGCAGTACTTC. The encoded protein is CASSLGAGSGYEQYF.

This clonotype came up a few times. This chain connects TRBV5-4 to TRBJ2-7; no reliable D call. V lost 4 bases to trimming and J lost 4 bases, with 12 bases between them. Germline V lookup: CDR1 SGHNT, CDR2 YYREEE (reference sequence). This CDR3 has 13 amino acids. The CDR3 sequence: CASSPESLYEQYF. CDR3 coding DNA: TGTGCCAGCAGCCCGGAGTCCCTATACGAGCAGTACTTC.

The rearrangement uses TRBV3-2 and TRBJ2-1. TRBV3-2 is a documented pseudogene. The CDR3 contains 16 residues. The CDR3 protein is CASSQDKVDGYNEQFF. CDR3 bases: TGTGCCAGCAGCCAAGATAAGGTGGACGGGTACAATGAGCAGTTCTTC.